A selection of T cell receptor beta chains follows, all from one sample in a study of blood T cell repertoires in COVID-19. Assay: immunoSEQ multiplex PCR; the TCRdb copy retains only in-frame clones and omits some. This sample has roughly 45,000 clones; 60% to 80% occur once, and the top ten carry 28%. The sample taken for sequencing was peripheral blood. The origin of the receptors is a woman in her 70s with acute or convalescent COVID-19. Both conserved end residues are part of each CDR3. Fields, in order: clone size, V gene, J gene, D gene, CDR3 protein, CDR3 DNA. A D gene is named only where the DNA matches it firmly. For some rows the clone size is stated as once, few or many, or as a class when expanded; others skip it.

size: NA
V: TRBV18
J: TRBJ1-1
D: NA
CDR3: CASSLLVDRSNTEAFF
DNA: TGTGCCAGCTCACTTTTGGTGGACAGATCGAACACTGAAGCTTTCTTT

size: NA
V: TRBV29-1
J: TRBJ2-7
D: NA
CDR3: CSVLLTGGGEQYF
DNA: TGCAGCGTCCTCCTGACAGGCGGGGGCGAGCAGTACTTC

size: once
V: TRBV19
J: TRBJ1-2
D: NA
CDR3: CASSIEGRVYGYTF
DNA: TGTGCCAGTAGTATAGAGGGCAGGGTCTATGGCTACACCTTC

size: NA
V: TRBV28
J: TRBJ1-5
D: TRBD1
CDR3: CASSLGRGRALGQPQHF
DNA: TGTGCCAGCAGTTTGGGTAGGGGGCGAGCTTTGGGCCAGCCCCAGCATTTT

size: once
V: TRBV11-3
J: TRBJ2-3
D: TRBD1
CDR3: CASSPRDRVVDTQYF
DNA: TGTGCCAGCAGCCCCCGGGACAGGGTTGTCGATACGCAGTATTTT

size: NA
V: TRBV12-3/TRBV12-4
J: TRBJ1-4
D: NA
CDR3: CASTATGKLFF
DNA: TGTGCCAGCACTGCCACGGGGAAACTGTTTTTT

size: NA
V: TRBV5-1
J: TRBJ2-1
D: TRBD2
CDR3: CASGTSGSLSYNEQFF
DNA: TGCGCCAGCGGGACTAGCGGGAGTCTTTCCTACAATGAGCAGTTCTTC

size: NA
V: TRBV12-3/TRBV12-4
J: TRBJ1-5
D: NA
CDR3: CASSLQGGQPQHF
DNA: TGTGCCAGCAGTTTGCAGGGAGGTCAGCCCCAGCATTTT

size: NA
V: TRBV7-9
J: TRBJ2-7
D: NA
CDR3: CASSLGGGRVSYEQYF
DNA: TGTGCCAGCAGCTTAGGGGGGGGCAGGGTATCCTACGAGCAGTACTTC

size: NA
V: TRBV9
J: TRBJ2-2
D: NA
CDR3: CASSVVTGELFF
DNA: TGTGCCAGCAGCGTAGTAACCGGGGAGCTGTTTTTT

size: once
V: TRBV29-1
J: TRBJ1-5
D: NA
CDR3: CSEKTETYSNQPQHF
DNA: TGCAGCGAGAAGACAGAGACCTATAGCAATCAGCCCCAGCATTTT

size: NA
V: TRBV7-3
J: TRBJ2-5
D: TRBD2
CDR3: CASSPRGGLTETQYF
DNA: TGTGCCAGCAGCCCCCGCGGGGGGCTTACGGAGACCCAGTACTTC

size: NA
V: TRBV10-3
J: TRBJ2-3
D: TRBD2
CDR3: CAISESVRAGYTDTQYF
DNA: TGTGCCATCAGTGAGTCCGTGAGAGCGGGGTACACAGATACGCAGTATTTT

size: NA
V: TRBV4-3
J: TRBJ2-1
D: TRBD2
CDR3: CASSQVFAGGTYNEQFF
DNA: TGCGCCAGCAGCCAAGTTTTTGCGGGGGGGACCTACAATGAGCAGTTCTTC

size: NA
V: TRBV19
J: TRBJ1-2
D: NA
CDR3: CASSPRVDSNYGYTF
DNA: TGTGCCAGTAGTCCCCGCGTAGATTCTAACTATGGCTACACCTTC

size: NA
V: TRBV5-6
J: TRBJ2-7
D: NA
CDR3: CASSFKDPRSNSPYEQYF
DNA: TGTGCCAGCAGCTTCAAAGACCCCAGATCCAATAGCCCTTACGAGCAGTACTTC

size: NA
V: TRBV27
J: TRBJ1-5
D: NA
CDR3: CASSYAQNQPQHF
DNA: TGTGCCAGCAGCTACGCCCAAAATCAGCCCCAGCATTTT

size: many
V: TRBV7-9
J: TRBJ1-1
D: NA
CDR3: CASRSRQMNTEAFF
DNA: TGTGCCAGCAGAAGCCGACAGATGAACACTGAAGCTTTCTTT

size: NA
V: TRBV24-1
J: TRBJ1-5
D: NA
CDR3: CATSDSRQPQHF
DNA: TGTGCCACCAGTGATTCCCGGCAGCCCCAGCATTTT

size: NA
V: TRBV5-6
J: TRBJ1-2
D: TRBD1
CDR3: CASSSQQGYGYTF
DNA: TGTGCCAGCAGCTCCCAACAGGGGTATGGCTACACCTTC

size: NA
V: TRBV7-2
J: TRBJ2-1
D: TRBD2
CDR3: CASNPSGGDNEQFF
DNA: TGTGCCAGCAACCCTAGCGGGGGTGACAATGAGCAGTTCTTC

size: NA
V: TRBV5-1
J: TRBJ2-2
D: TRBD1
CDR3: CASSRTGSGELFF
DNA: TGCGCCAGCAGCCGGACAGGGTCCGGGGAGCTGTTTTTT

size: NA
V: TRBV7-9
J: TRBJ1-6
D: TRBD1
CDR3: CASSLGLNRGRRDNSPLHF
DNA: TGTGCCAGCAGCTTAGGCCTAAACAGGGGGCGTCGTGATAATTCACCCCTCCACTTT

size: NA
V: TRBV5-8
J: TRBJ2-1
D: NA
CDR3: CASSLRAREQFF
DNA: TGTGCCAGCAGCCTGAGGGCGCGGGAGCAGTTCTTC

size: NA
V: TRBV29-1
J: TRBJ2-1
D: NA
CDR3: CSLLSPRGHNEQFF
DNA: TGCAGCTTATTGTCCCCCAGGGGTCACAATGAGCAGTTCTTC

size: NA
V: TRBV18
J: TRBJ1-3
D: NA
CDR3: CASSPPNTGNTIYF
DNA: TGTGCCAGCTCACCACCGAACACCGGAAACACCATATATTTT

size: few
V: TRBV5-4
J: TRBJ1-2
D: NA
CDR3: CASSPGQGNYGYTF
DNA: TGTGCCAGCAGCCCCGGTCAGGGCAACTATGGCTACACCTTC

size: NA
V: TRBV6-5
J: TRBJ2-7
D: NA
CDR3: CASSYSTDFSYEQYF
DNA: TGTGCCAGCAGTTACTCGACGGACTTCTCCTACGAGCAGTACTTC

size: NA
V: TRBV9
J: TRBJ1-4
D: NA
CDR3: CASTDSPGTNEKLFF
DNA: TGTGCCAGCACGGACAGCCCGGGAACTAATGAAAAACTGTTTTTT

size: NA
V: TRBV6-6
J: TRBJ1-2
D: NA
CDR3: CASSYVQANYGYTF
DNA: TGTGCCAGCAGTTACGTACAGGCGAACTATGGCTACACCTTC

size: NA
V: TRBV28
J: TRBJ1-2
D: NA
CDR3: CASYSRSDNYGYTF
DNA: TGTGCCAGCTATTCCAGGTCGGATAACTATGGCTACACCTTC

size: once
V: TRBV7-9
J: TRBJ2-5
D: TRBD2
CDR3: CASGAGVETQYF
DNA: TGTGCCAGCGGCGCGGGAGTAGAGACCCAGTACTTC

size: few
V: TRBV7-2
J: TRBJ2-5
D: NA
CDR3: CASSFSGVETQYF
DNA: TGTGCCAGCAGCTTCTCAGGGGTGGAGACCCAGTACTTC

size: NA
V: TRBV28
J: TRBJ1-3
D: NA
CDR3: CASSLEVVGGNTIYF
DNA: TGTGCCAGCAGTCTCGAGGTAGTGGGTGGAAACACCATATATTTT

size: once
V: TRBV6-2/TRBV6-3
J: TRBJ2-1
D: TRBD2
CDR3: CASSGLAGAQFF
DNA: TGTGCCAGCAGTGGACTAGCGGGAGCACAGTTCTTC

size: NA
V: TRBV27
J: TRBJ1-3
D: NA
CDR3: CASGGGNTIYF
DNA: TGTGCCAGCGGAGGAGGAAACACCATATATTTT

size: NA
V: TRBV3-1/TRBV3-2
J: TRBJ1-4
D: TRBD1
CDR3: CASRLGQGYNEKLFF
DNA: TGTGCCAGCAGGCTGGGACAGGGCTATAATGAAAAACTGTTTTTT

size: NA
V: TRBV25-1
J: TRBJ2-1
D: NA
CDR3: CASSEFSYNEQFF
DNA: TGTGCCAGCAGTGAATTTAGCTACAATGAGCAGTTCTTC

size: NA
V: TRBV10-3
J: TRBJ2-7
D: NA
CDR3: CAISGGPPGGYEQYF
DNA: TGTGCCATCAGTGGAGGTCCGCCAGGGGGGTACGAGCAGTACTTC

size: NA
V: TRBV4-1
J: TRBJ1-6
D: NA
CDR3: CASSQEDRNNSPLHF
DNA: TGCGCCAGCAGCCAAGAAGACAGGAATAATTCACCCCTCCACTTT

size: NA
V: TRBV6-1
J: TRBJ2-6
D: NA
CDR3: CASSDGSFFSGANVLTF
DNA: TGTGCCAGCAGTGACGGGTCGTTTTTCTCTGGGGCCAACGTCCTGACTTTC

size: NA
V: TRBV19
J: TRBJ1-5
D: NA
CDR3: CASSIGDKNQPQHF
DNA: TGTGCCAGTAGTATAGGGGACAAAAATCAGCCCCAGCATTTT

size: NA
V: TRBV30
J: TRBJ2-7
D: NA
CDR3: CAWSISVSYEQYF
DNA: TGTGCCTGGAGTATATCAGTCTCCTACGAGCAGTACTTC

size: NA
V: TRBV27
J: TRBJ1-5
D: TRBD1
CDR3: CASSTRDRANQPQHF
DNA: TGTGCCAGCAGTACGCGGGACAGGGCCAATCAGCCCCAGCATTTT

size: NA
V: TRBV24-1
J: TRBJ2-1
D: NA
CDR3: CTTSNRNYNEQFF
DNA: TGTACCACCAGTAACAGAAACTACAATGAGCAGTTCTTC

size: once
V: TRBV11-2
J: TRBJ2-1
D: NA
CDR3: CASQGYNEQFF
DNA: TGTGCCAGCCAGGGCTACAATGAGCAGTTCTTC

size: NA
V: TRBV5-1
J: TRBJ1-3
D: NA
CDR3: CASSLASTSSGNTIYF
DNA: TGCGCCAGCAGCTTGGCCTCCACGAGCTCTGGAAACACCATATATTTT

size: few
V: TRBV28
J: TRBJ1-5
D: TRBD1
CDR3: CASSSPTGDQPQHF
DNA: TGTGCCAGCAGCTCACCAACAGGGGATCAGCCCCAGCATTTT

size: few
V: TRBV10-3
J: TRBJ1-3
D: NA
CDR3: CAISDYDSGNTIYF
DNA: TGTGCCATCAGTGACTACGACTCTGGAAACACCATATATTTT

size: NA
V: TRBV11-2
J: TRBJ2-2
D: TRBD2
CDR3: CANSLHKTSNTGELFF
DNA: TGTGCCAACAGCTTACACAAGACTAGCAACACCGGGGAGCTGTTTTTT

size: NA
V: TRBV5-1
J: TRBJ1-1
D: NA
CDR3: CASSRGVDGSEAFF
DNA: TGCGCCAGCAGCCGGGGGGTGGACGGTTCTGAAGCTTTCTTT